These 29 T cell receptor beta chains share one sample of origin, sequenced in a study of shared clonotypes between healthy human individuals (dated by TCRdb to between 2020 and 2021). CD8 naive samples consisted of CD45RO-negative cells that were positively selected for CCR7, yielding a CD45RA+CCR7+ population without TemRA cells. Library preparation used the immunoSEQ multiplex PCR assay. Here the immuneACCESS table is served through TCRdb, limited to in-frame sequences with V and J called. Missing clones are a known gap in these copies; in checked studies unresolved V genes cover under half, and the rest lacks a known reason. For this sample the table gives some 2,000,000 clones, of which just under 95% were detected only once. The ten largest clones add up to 0.9% to 1.4% of the sample. Sequenced: naive CD8+ T cells sorted from blood. The intended sense of this specimen's cell subset or site label: CD45RA+CCR7+. These receptors all stem from a man younger than 35 in good health.

As DNA, the CDR3 is TGTGCCAGCAGCATCGGGACCGCGGAGACCCAGTACTTC. Protein sequence: CASSIGTAETQYF. V is TRBV9 and J is TRBJ2-5; D possibly matches TRBD1 or TRBD2 (5 bases each). The ends were cut back, 4 bases at V and 5 bases at J, with 12 bases in the middle. CDR3 length: 13 amino acids. Germline-derived CDR1 and CDR2 are SGDLS and YYNGEE.

The chain employs TRBV13 and TRBJ2-1; TRBD2 agrees at 12 bases. Germline V gene data show CDR1 as PRHDT and CDR2 as FYEKMQ (reference sequence). The V and J ends lost 4 bases and 8 bases, in that order; junction bases with no gene match: 6. This CDR3 has 15 residues. Here the CDR3 DNA reads TGTGCCAGCAGCTCCGGACTAGCGGGATTTCATGAGCAGTTCTTC. Translated, it gives CASSSGLAGFHEQFF.

Of note for this clone: This sample includes further DNA sequences coding for the same CDR3. CDR3 nucleotide sequence: TGTGCCAGCAGCTCACTTAGCACAGATACGCAGTATTTT. Residues: CASSSLSTDTQYF. The chain joins TRBV7-3 to TRBJ2-3, with D unresolved. Germline-derived CDR1 and CDR2 are SGHTA and FQGTGA. The CDR3 is 13 amino acids. Trimming took off 4 bases at V and 0 bases at J, with 5 bases between the two ends.

The rearrangement joins TRBV19 to TRBJ1-2; no firm D call. CDR1 and CDR2 (germline): LNHDA, SQIVND (reference sequence). With 4 bases removed from V and 3 bases from J, the gap between germline ends came to 12 bases. The CDR3 runs to 14 residues. The DNA of the CDR3 is TGTGCCAGTAGTACGGGAGGTGAAGACTATGGCTACACCTTC. This sequence encodes CASSTGGEDYGYTF.

The chain combines TRBV4-1 with TRBJ2-7; D is perhaps TRBD1 (6 bases). CDR1 is MGHRA and CDR2 is YSYEKL in the germline V gene. The V and J ends lost 4 bases and 3 bases respectively, with 19 bases between them. The CDR3 runs to 16 residues. This chain's CDR3 is CASSRGTGTPIYEQYF. CDR3 bases: TGCGCCAGCAGCCGAGGGACCGGGACACCAATCTACGAGCAGTACTTC.

A remark on this clone: Other DNA sequences of this sample code for an identical CDR3. This chain connects TRBV27 to TRBJ2-5; TRBD1 matches 8 bases. Germline CDR1 reads MNHEY; CDR2 reads SMNVEV (reference sequence). V was clipped by 5 bases and J by 4 bases; unmatched bases: 3. This CDR3 has 13 residues. The CDR3 region has the DNA TGTGCCAGCAGTCCCGGACAGGGAGAGACCCAGTACTTC. Its translation is CASSPGQGETQYF.

This clone was recorded only once. J is TRBJ2-7 and V is TRBV27; no clear D gene. The germline gives CDR1 MNHEY, CDR2 SMNVEV (reference sequence). The CDR3 totals 12 residues. V gave up 2 bases and J gave up 7 bases, with 9 bases separating them. Here the CDR3 reads CASSLGRSEQYF. CDR3 nucleotide sequence: TGTGCCAGCAGTTTAGGGCGTAGTGAGCAGTACTTC.

This CDR3 reads CASSLLGASGNTIYF. The CDR3 nucleotides read TGTGCCAGCAGCTTACTGGGGGCTAGTGGAAACACCATATATTTT. The chain joins TRBV13 to TRBJ1-3; tentative D call: TRBD1 (6 bases). Germline V CDR1 and CDR2: PRHDT, FYEKMQ (reference sequence). V was shortened by 2 bases and J by 3 bases, with 11 bases between the two germline ends. This CDR3 spans 15 amino acids.

The chain combines TRBV15 with TRBJ2-7, with D perhaps assigned TRBD1 or TRBD2 (6 bases each). Germline CDR1 reads LNHNV; CDR2 reads YYDKDF (reference sequence). Trimming shortened V by 1 base and J by 2 bases, and 12 bases separated the two germline ends. This CDR3 has 15 amino acids. CDR3 coding DNA: TGTGCCACCAGCAGAGCGGGGGCAGGCACCTACGAGCAGTACTTC. Its translation is CATSRAGAGTYEQYF.

The chain combines TRBV9 with TRBJ2-5; 11 bases line up with TRBD2. J gave up 5 bases and V 4 bases, and 4 bases lay outside the gene matches. The CDR3 totals 14 residues. Germline CDR1 SGDLS, CDR2 YYNGEE. The DNA of the CDR3 is TGTGCCAGCAGCCCTAGCGGGGGGTGGGAGACCCAGTACTTC. This sequence encodes CASSPSGGWETQYF.

The chain links TRBV7-2 to TRBJ1-5; 9 positions match TRBD1. Germline CDR1 SGHTA, CDR2 FQGNSA. The CDR3 length is 17 residues. Losses at the gene ends were 5 bases for V and 6 bases for J; bases not matched to a gene: 14. The chain's CDR3 is CASSPRRAQGARQPQHF. CDR3 bases: TGTGCCAGCAGCCCCCGCCGTGCACAGGGGGCCCGTCAGCCCCAGCATTTT.

The chain combines TRBV7-9 with TRBJ2-2; TRBD2 agrees at 13 bases. The CDR3 totals 16 residues. Germline-derived CDR1 and CDR2 are SEHNR and FQNEAQ (reference sequence). Trimming at V came to 1 base and at J to 4 bases, leaving 0 bases not matched to a gene. The CDR3 sequence: CASSLGTSGSTGELFF. CDR3 in DNA: TGTGCCAGCAGCTTAGGGACTAGCGGGAGCACCGGGGAGCTGTTTTTT. Complete variable domain (other parts from reference TRBV7-9 and TRBJ2-2): DTGVSQNPRHKITKRGQNVTFRCDPISEHNRLYWYRQTLGQGPEFLTYFQNEAQLEKSRLLSDRFSAERPKGSFSTLEIQRTEQGDSAMYLCASSLGTSGSTGELFFGEGSRLTVL.

The V call is TRBV4-1, the J call TRBJ2-3; 8 bases line up with TRBD2. The CDR3 is 16 residues long. V was pared by 4 bases and J by 5 bases, with 11 bases of the junction left unmatched. Germline V lookup: CDR1 MGHRA, CDR2 YSYEKL. CDR3: CASSRPGTSLLDTQYF. The CDR3 DNA is TGCGCCAGCAGCCGCCCCGGGACTAGTCTTTTAGATACGCAGTATTTT.

The rearrangement uses TRBV6-1 and TRBJ2-4, with 11 bases that match TRBD1. Germline loops: CDR1 MNHNS, CDR2 SASEGT. The CDR3 spans 18 residues. Trimming at V came to 1 base and at J to 2 bases, leaving 7 bases not matched to a gene. The CDR3 DNA reads TGTGCCAGCAGTGAAGGTGGGACAGGGGGGATTTCCAAAAACATTCAGTACTTC. This translates into CASSEGGTGGISKNIQYF.

This chain joins TRBV5-1 and TRBJ2-1, with 8 positions matching TRBD2. The J segment lost 6 bases and the V segment lost 0 bases, leaving 11 bases of the junction unmatched. Looked up from germline, CDR1 is SGHRS and CDR2 is YFSETQ. The CDR3 covers 17 residues. The CDR3 sequence: CASSLDAVAGSGNEQFF. CDR3 in DNA: TGCGCCAGCAGCTTGGATGCGGTAGCGGGGTCCGGCAATGAGCAGTTCTTC. Together with reference TRBV5-1 and TRBJ2-1, the CDR3 gives the full variable domain: KAGVTQTPRYLIKTRGQQVTLSCSPISGHRSVSWYQQTPGQGLQFLFEYFSETQRNKGNFPGRFSGRQFSNSRSEMNVSTLELGDSALYLCASSLDAVAGSGNEQFFGPGTRLTVL.

The gene calls are TRBV13 and TRBJ2-1, with 8 nucleotides matching TRBD2. This CDR3 has 15 amino acids. Germline lookup yields CDR1 PRHDT and CDR2 FYEKMQ (reference sequence). J lost 5 bases, V lost 5 bases, and 8 bases had no gene match. The CDR3 coding sequence is TGTGCCAGCAGCCCCCCTACCGGGAGGGACAATGAGCAGTTCTTC. Translating gives CASSPPTGRDNEQFF.

On this clone itself: The sample contains more than one DNA sequence encoding this CDR3. The chain combines TRBV5-6 with TRBJ1-1; D remains unclear. The CDR3 spans 12 residues. Germline loops: CDR1 SGHDT, CDR2 YYEEEE. V dropped 2 bases and J dropped 7 bases, with 9 bases sitting between them. The CDR3 region is CASSLVGFEAFF. Here the CDR3 DNA reads TGTGCCAGCAGCTTAGTAGGGTTTGAAGCTTTCTTT.

V is TRBV30 and J is TRBJ2-7, with D tentatively TRBD1 or TRBD2 (5 bases each). Trimming cost V 5 bases and J 3 bases, with 17 bases left between them. The CDR3 sequence is 14 residues long. Germline V gene data show CDR1 as GTSNPN and CDR2 as SVGIG (reference sequence). The CDR3 reads CAWGTFEGVYEQYF. Written as DNA, the CDR3 is TGTGCCTGGGGGACCTTTGAGGGAGTCTACGAGCAGTACTTC.

J is TRBJ2-2 and V is TRBV30; 11 nucleotides match TRBD1. Germline CDR1 is GTSNPN and CDR2 is SVGIG (reference sequence). Trimming at V came to 0 bases and at J to 6 bases, leaving 3 bases not matched to a gene. The CDR3 runs 15 residues. CDR3 protein: CAWSVGQGAAGELFF. Written as DNA, the CDR3 is TGTGCCTGGAGTGTCGGACAGGGGGCAGCCGGGGAGCTGTTTTTT.

This CDR3 is CSVVRGRTEAFF. Here the CDR3 DNA reads TGCAGCGTTGTCAGGGGAAGGACTGAAGCTTTCTTT. This chain uses TRBV29-1 with TRBJ1-1, with D possibly matching TRBD1 (6 bases). This CDR3 region has 12 residues. The ends were cut back, 4 bases at V and 5 bases at J, with 11 bases in the middle. The V gene's germline CDR1 is SQVTM and CDR2 ANQGSEA.

The chain combines TRBV28 with TRBJ2-1; D possibly corresponds to TRBD2 (5 bases). The CDR3 contains 13 residues. CDR1 and CDR2 from the germline V gene are MDHEN and SYDVKM. The V end lost 7 bases, the J end lost 4 bases, and 11 bases lay between the germline ends. This CDR3 reads CASTREPYNEQFF. The CDR3 nucleotides read TGTGCCAGCACGAGGGAACCATACAATGAGCAGTTCTTC.

In this sample, this clone turned up a few times. This chain connects TRBV2 to TRBJ1-5; D not resolved. This CDR3 spans 15 amino acids. Germline CDR1 reads SNHLY; CDR2 reads FYNNEI. V shed 2 bases and J shed 2 bases, with 10 bases lying between them. The CDR3 DNA reads as TGTGCCAGCAGTGAATACGGTTTGGGCAATCAGCCCCAGCATTTT. It is translated as CASSEYGLGNQPQHF.

The chain recombines TRBV9 with TRBJ2-5, with unresolved D. The CDR3 totals 15 residues. Germline V gene lookup returns CDR1 SGDLS and CDR2 YYNGEE. V gave up 1 base and J gave up 4 bases, with 14 bases separating them. For the CDR3, the DNA is TGTGCCAGCAGCGTAACCTCCCAGGTGGCAGAGACCCAGTACTTC. The encoded protein is CASSVTSQVAETQYF.

This chain uses TRBV10-3 with TRBJ2-7; possibly TRBD1 for D (6 bases). This CDR3 spans 13 amino acids. Germline V gives CDR1 ENHRY, CDR2 SYGVKD. Trimming took 5 bases from V and 5 from J, leaving 13 bases between them. CDR3 in amino acids: CAISSGTPNEQYF. The CDR3 DNA follows: TGTGCCATCAGTTCCGGGACACCGAACGAGCAGTACTTC.

This chain links TRBV10-2 with TRBJ2-1; 10 nucleotides line up with TRBD1. CDR3 size: 17 residues. The V gene end was trimmed by 0 bases and the J gene end by 7 bases; junction bases not matched to a gene: 9. In germline, CDR1 is WSHSY, CDR2 SAAADI. The CDR3 DNA is TGCGCCAGCAGTGAGTCAAGGAAGACAGGGGGCAGGAATGAGCAGTTCTTC. Protein: CASSESRKTGGRNEQFF.

The rearrangement links TRBV11-2 to TRBJ2-3; D is possibly TRBD2 (6 bases). Germline values: CDR1 SGHAT, CDR2 FQNNGV. V was clipped by 5 bases and J by 1 base, with 13 bases between them. The CDR3 is 15 amino acids. The CDR3 loop reads CASSPTRWGTDTQYF. The CDR3, as DNA: TGTGCCAGCAGCCCGACTAGGTGGGGCACAGATACGCAGTATTTT.

The chain uses TRBV11-2 and TRBJ2-7, with TRBD1 matching 9 bases. The CDR3 totals 15 residues. The germline gives CDR1 SGHAT, CDR2 FQNNGV. With V trimmed by 5 bases and J by 6 bases, 11 bases remained unmatched. This CDR3 is CASSLGTGRSTEQYF. The CDR3 bases are TGTGCCAGCAGCCTCGGGACAGGGAGGTCCACCGAGCAGTACTTC.

J is TRBJ2-2 and V is TRBV9; no reliable D call. The CDR3 has 14 residues. Trimming removed 2 bases at V and 3 bases at J, with 8 bases between. The V gene's germline CDR1 is SGDLS and CDR2 YYNGEE. CDR3 in amino acids: CASSVDTYTGELFF. In DNA form, the CDR3 reads TGTGCCAGCAGCGTTGACACCTACACCGGGGAGCTGTTTTTT.

This clone was counted between two and nine times. This sequence joins TRBV4-1 and TRBJ1-2; D ambiguous. V was pared by 0 bases and J by 4 bases, with 9 bases between. The germline gives CDR1 MGHRA, CDR2 YSYEKL. The CDR3 runs to 14 residues. CDR3 in amino acids: CASSQDSLVYGYTF. CDR3 bases: TGCGCCAGCAGCCAAGATAGCTTGGTCTATGGCTACACCTTC.